Listed below are T cell receptor beta chains from one sample, sequenced in a study of PD-L1 blockade in urothelial cancer. Data came from immunoSEQ multiplex PCR; TCRdb stores just in-frame clones and leaves some out. In the table there are 25,000 to 30,000 clones, 70% to 90% of which are singletons. Sequenced here: PBMCs, sampled around atezolizumab (anti-PD-L1) treatment. Source of these receptors: a man aged 45-65 years with urothelial cancer. Each CDR3 is given with its conserved first and last residue. Fields, in order: J gene, CDR3 length, V gene, clone size, D gene, CDR3 DNA, CDR3 protein. The D gene is left open where the match is weak. Some rows mark clone size as missing; the rest say once, few, many or name a class of expanded clone.

TRBJ2-7 | 14 | TRBV2 | - | TRBD1 | TGTGCCAGCATCCCCAGGGGGCGGTTCTACGAGCAGTACTTC | CASIPRGRFYEQYF
TRBJ2-1 | 15 | TRBV5-1 | - | TRBD2 | TGCGCCAGCAGCTTGGTTTCCAGCGGGGTGAATGAGCAGTTCTTC | CASSLVSSGVNEQFF
TRBJ2-7 | 15 | TRBV5-1 | - | TRBD1 | TGCGCCAGCAGCCTCGACAGGGCTGCCCCCTACGAGCAGTACTTC | CASSLDRAAPYEQYF
TRBJ2-3 | 16 | TRBV19 | - | TRBD2 | TGTGCCAGTAGTATACAACTAGCGGGGTACACAGATACGCAGTATTTT | CASSIQLAGYTDTQYF
TRBJ1-5 | 15 | TRBV18 | - | TRBD1 | TGTGCCAGCTCCCCGGGACAGGGAGGCGCACAGCCCCAGCATTTT | CASSPGQGGAQPQHF
TRBJ2-1 | 15 | TRBV6-1 | few | TRBD2 | TGTGCCAGCAGTGAAAGGACTAGCGGGATAAATGAGCAGTTCTTC | CASSERTSGINEQFF
TRBJ2-2 | 14 | TRBV19 | - | TRBD2 | TGTGCCAGTAGTGCCGGACTAGCGGCCGGGGAGCTGTTTTTT | CASSAGLAAGELFF
TRBJ1-3 | 13 | TRBV5-1 | - | - | TGCGCCAGTAAGGGGAATGGAGGAAACACCATATATTTT | CASKGNGGNTIYF
TRBJ1-4 | 15 | TRBV6-5 | - | - | TGTGCCAGCAGTGGAGGCAGGGGACCTAATGAAAAACTGTTTTTT | CASSGGRGPNEKLFF
TRBJ2-7 | 16 | TRBV10-3 | - | TRBD1 | TGTGCCATCAGTAACCTTTTTGGACAGGGGAGCTACGAGCAGTACTTC | CAISNLFGQGSYEQYF
TRBJ1-2 | 15 | TRBV14 | - | - | TGTGCCAGCAGCCAAGATCGGGGGGGCGCGGGCGGCTACACCTTC | CASSQDRGGAGGYTF
TRBJ2-1 | 13 | TRBV19 | - | TRBD1 | TGTGCCAGTAGTATCCTAGTGGGTCAGGGGGTTTTCTTC | CASSILVGQGVFF
TRBJ1-3 | 13 | TRBV19 | once | - | TGTGCCAGTAGTATATTCACTGGAAACACCATATATTTT | CASSIFTGNTIYF
TRBJ1-6 | 17 | TRBV7-9 | - | - | TGTGCCAGCAGCGCTCGGGAGGGCCTCTCCTATAATTCACCCCTCCACTTT | CASSAREGLSYNSPLHF
TRBJ1-4 | 15 | TRBV10-3 | - | - | TGTGCCATCAGTGAGTCGGTGACAGGTTATGAAAAACTGTTTTTT | CAISESVTGYEKLFF
TRBJ1-2 | 17 | TRBV7-9 | - | TRBD1 | TGTGCCAGCAGCATTGAGGGCCTACGGGACAGGACCTATGGCTACACCTTC | CASSIEGLRDRTYGYTF
TRBJ2-7 | 16 | TRBV7-9 | - | TRBD2 | TGTGCCAGCAGCCCCGGGGGGTCACAGTTCGGTTACGAGCAGTACTTC | CASSPGGSQFGYEQYF
TRBJ2-7 | 15 | TRBV28 | - | - | TGTGCCAGCAGGGGGGTCTACGGGGGTTCCTACGAGCAGTACTTC | CASRGVYGGSYEQYF
TRBJ2-2 | 17 | TRBV11-3 | - | - | TGTGCCAGCAGCCCTAGTATTTCAGGGGTTAACACCGGGGAGCTGTTTTTT | CASSPSISGVNTGELFF
TRBJ2-7 | 15 | TRBV7-3 | once | - | TGTGCCAGCAGCCAAAGGGCAGGGGACTCCTACGAGCAGTACTTC | CASSQRAGDSYEQYF
TRBJ2-7 | 17 | TRBV28 | - | TRBD1 | TGTGCCAGCAGCTCGGGAATGCTTGACAGGGTAGGGCACGAGCAGTACTTC | CASSSGMLDRVGHEQYF
TRBJ1-2 | 16 | TRBV5-1 | - | - | TGCGCCAGCAGCTTGCCAGACTTCGGTGGTGACTATGGCTACACCTTC | CASSLPDFGGDYGYTF
TRBJ2-7 | 17 | TRBV11-2 | - | TRBD2 | TGTGCCAGCAGCAATAGCGCCCTAGCGGGAAGGTACTACGAGCAGTACTTC | CASSNSALAGRYYEQYF
TRBJ2-7 | 15 | TRBV7-2 | - | - | TGTGCCAGCAGCTCCATACAGGGTAAAAACTACGAGCAGTACTTC | CASSSIQGKNYEQYF
TRBJ2-3 | 14 | TRBV29-1 | - | TRBD2 | TGCAGCGTTGAGGGCGGGAGCCTGGGAGATACGCAGTATTTT | CSVEGGSLGDTQYF
TRBJ1-5 | 14 | TRBV2 | - | TRBD1 | TGTGCCAGCAGTGAAGGGGACAGGGACCAGCCCCAGCATTTT | CASSEGDRDQPQHF
TRBJ2-2 | 15 | TRBV28 | - | TRBD1 | TGTGCCAGCAGTTTCACAGGGGGCGCAGCCGGGGAGCTGTTTTTT | CASSFTGGAAGELFF
TRBJ2-1 | 16 | TRBV28 | - | TRBD2 | TGTGCCAGCACCCCTCAAGCGGGAGGGGGGTACAATGAGCAGTTCTTC | CASTPQAGGGYNEQFF
TRBJ2-7 | 14 | TRBV4-3 | - | TRBD1 | TGCGCCAGCAGCCTCACGGACAGGCTATCCGAGCAGTACTTC | CASSLTDRLSEQYF
TRBJ1-4 | 16 | TRBV19 | - | TRBD1 | TGTGCCAGTAGTATTTCCCCTCTGGGACAGGGAACAAAACTGTTTTTT | CASSISPLGQGTKLFF
TRBJ2-1 | 15 | TRBV6-5 | - | TRBD2 | TGTGCCAGCAACCGACTAGCGGGAGTCTACAATGAGCAGTTCTTC | CASNRLAGVYNEQFF
TRBJ2-1 | 15 | TRBV13 | - | TRBD2 | TGTGCCAGCAGCTTACGTCTAGCGGGGGATAATGAGCAGTTCTTC | CASSLRLAGDNEQFF
TRBJ2-2 | 14 | TRBV11-2 | - | - | TGTGCCAGCAGACTTATGGGGAGCACCGGGGAGCTGTTTTTT | CASRLMGSTGELFF
TRBJ1-2 | 14 | TRBV30 | - | TRBD1 | TGTGCCTGTGGACGGGACAGGGGATCTTATGGCTACACCTTC | CACGRDRGSYGYTF
TRBJ2-5 | 14 | TRBV7-2 | large | - | TGTGCCAGCAGCTCCCGACAGTACCAAGAGACCCAGTACTTC | CASSSRQYQETQYF
TRBJ2-1 | 16 | TRBV4-3 | - | TRBD2 | TGCGCCAGCAGCCGGGAACTAGCGGGGCCATCGGTTGAGCAGTTCTTC | CASSRELAGPSVEQFF
TRBJ2-7 | 17 | TRBV19 | - | TRBD2 | TGTGCCAGTAGTCTGGGGGGGACTAGCGGACCCCGATACGAGCAGTACTTC | CASSLGGTSGPRYEQYF
TRBJ2-3 | 12 | TRBV29-1 | - | - | TGCAGCGTGGAAATGGCTGCAGATACGCAGTATTTT | CSVEMAADTQYF
TRBJ2-7 | 12 | TRBV6-6 | - | - | TGTGCCAGCAGTTACACACTATACGAGCAGTACTTC | CASSYTLYEQYF
TRBJ1-1 | 18 | TRBV19 | once | - | TGTGCCAGTAGTTCCCGACCTGGGCAGGGAGGGTGGAACACTGAAGCTTTCTTT | CASSSRPGQGGWNTEAFF
TRBJ2-7 | 13 | TRBV30 | - | - | TGTGCCTGGAGCGCCTCCCGGCGGGGCGAGCAGTACTTC | CAWSASRRGEQYF
TRBJ1-2 | 12 | TRBV28 | - | - | TGTGCCAGCAGTCCCTCCAACTATGGCTACACCTTC | CASSPSNYGYTF
TRBJ1-2 | 14 | TRBV6-1 | - | TRBD1 | TGTGCCAGCAGTGGGGGACAGGCGATCTATGGCTACACCTTC | CASSGGQAIYGYTF
TRBJ1-1 | 12 | TRBV6-6 | - | - | TGTGCCAGCATTCAAAGGGGTGTTGAAGCTTTCTTT | CASIQRGVEAFF
TRBJ1-5 | 14 | TRBV7-6 | - | - | TGTGCCAGCAGCGTGGATAGGGGTATGGGCCCCCAGCATTTT | CASSVDRGMGPQHF
TRBJ1-5 | 15 | TRBV6-6 | - | - | TGTGCCAGCAGTTACTCGGGGGGGGCCACTCAGCCCCAGCATTTT | CASSYSGGATQPQHF
TRBJ1-2 | 15 | TRBV29-1 | - | - | TGCAGCGTTGAGTCTTCAGCAGGGCTTAACTATGGCTACACCTTC | CSVESSAGLNYGYTF
TRBJ2-2 | 15 | TRBV18 | - | TRBD1 | TGTGCCAGCTCACGTCGGGACAGAGACACCGGGGAGCTGTTTTTT | CASSRRDRDTGELFF
TRBJ2-1 | 14 | TRBV29-1 | once | TRBD1 | TGCAGCGTTGCGTCTGCGACAGGGGGCCGTGAGCAGTTCTTC | CSVASATGGREQFF
TRBJ2-3 | 14 | TRBV6-6 | - | - | TGTGCCAGCAGTTATAGGGAGAAGACAGATACGCAGTATTTT | CASSYREKTDTQYF
TRBJ2-1 | 14 | TRBV10-1 | once | - | TGCGCCAGCAGTGAATTTCGCGCCAACAATGAGCAGTTCTTC | CASSEFRANNEQFF
TRBJ2-5 | 17 | TRBV29-1 | - | - | TGCAGCGTCCCAGGACACATTAAAACCATCTCACAAGAGACCCAGTACTTC | CSVPGHIKTISQETQYF
TRBJ2-3 | 15 | TRBV15 | - | TRBD2 | TGTGCCACCAGCAAAGTACTAGCGGGAGCAGATACGCAGTATTTT | CATSKVLAGADTQYF
TRBJ2-7 | 16 | TRBV21-1 | - | - | TGTGCCAGCAGAGGGTCTAGCGGGAGGCTGAAGGACGAGCAGTACTTC | CASRGSSGRLKDEQYF
TRBJ2-7 | 13 | TRBV2 | - | - | TGTGCCAGCAGTGAAGCAATCAGCTACGAGCAGTACTTC | CASSEAISYEQYF
TRBJ2-4 | 14 | TRBV12-5 | - | - | TGTGCTAGTGGTTTGTCCGGGGGTAAAAACATTCAGTACTTC | CASGLSGGKNIQYF
TRBJ2-2 | 14 | TRBV30 | - | - | TGTGCCTGGTACCCTATGCGTGGCACCGGGGAGCTGTTTTTT | CAWYPMRGTGELFF
TRBJ2-3 | 16 | TRBV6-4 | - | TRBD1 | TGTGCCAGCAGTGAAGGGCAGGGGGTGAACACAGATACGCAGTATTTT | CASSEGQGVNTDTQYF
TRBJ1-1 | 15 | TRBV5-5 | - | - | TGTGCCAGCAGCTACCTAGGACAGCTGAACACTGAAGCTTTCTTT | CASSYLGQLNTEAFF
TRBJ1-4 | 12 | TRBV6-5 | - | - | TGTGCCAGCAGTTTTGCGGGTGAAAAACTGTTTTTT | CASSFAGEKLFF